A selection of T cell receptor beta chains follows, all from one sample in a study of CD8+CD57+ T cells in acquired aplastic anemia. TCRdb reprocessed the reads with MiXCR, giving one entry per CDR3 protein. The sample records 150,000 to 200,000 distinct CDR3 sequences, approximately 60% being singletons. The sample consisted of sorted CD4+, CD8+, or CD8+CD57+ T cells (not recorded which) from PBMCs. These receptors all stem from a human donor in good health. CDR3s include the opening cysteine and the closing phenylalanine or tryptophan. A D gene is named only where the DNA matches it firmly. Size tells how often a clone was seen (once, few, many) or the class of an expanded clone, and some rows leave it out.

clone size: .; V gene: TRBV20-1; D gene: TRBD1; J gene: TRBJ2-1; CDR3 DNA: TGTAGTGCTCGGGACAGGGGGAATGAGCAGTTCTTC; CDR3 protein: CSARDRGNEQFF
clone size: .; V gene: TRBV15; D gene: .; J gene: TRBJ2-1; CDR3 DNA: TGTGCCACCAGCAGAGATGCAGGGGTGAGCTCCTACAATGAGCAGTTCTTC; CDR3 protein: CATSRDAGVSSYNEQFF
clone size: .; V gene: TRBV29-1; D gene: TRBD1; J gene: TRBJ2-5; CDR3 DNA: TGCAGCGTTGAACCCGACAGGGGGCCCCAAGAGACCCAGTACTTC; CDR3 protein: CSVEPDRGPQETQYF
clone size: .; V gene: TRBV24-1; D gene: .; J gene: TRBJ2-5; CDR3 DNA: TGTGCCACCAGTGCGTCAGCCCAAGAGACCCAGTACTTC; CDR3 protein: CATSASAQETQYF
clone size: .; V gene: TRBV20-1; D gene: .; J gene: TRBJ2-3; CDR3 DNA: TGCAGTGCCCGCCCGGCCAAGGGGTATTTT; CDR3 protein: CSARPAKGYF
clone size: many; V gene: TRBV25-1; D gene: .; J gene: TRBJ2-7; CDR3 DNA: TGTGCCAGCATAGGGGGGCACCCCTACGAGCAGTACTTC; CDR3 protein: CASIGGHPYEQYF
clone size: few; V gene: TRBV7-2; D gene: .; J gene: TRBJ2-1; CDR3 DNA: TGTGCCAGCAGCTTACGCCTCTACAATGAGCAGTTCTTC; CDR3 protein: CASSLRLYNEQFF
clone size: .; V gene: TRBV19; D gene: TRBD1; J gene: TRBJ1-2; CDR3 DNA: TGTGCCAGTCTCCCTACACAGGGGGCTAACTATGGCTACACCTTC; CDR3 protein: CASLPTQGANYGYTF
clone size: many; V gene: TRBV9; D gene: TRBD2; J gene: TRBJ2-7; CDR3 DNA: TGTGCCAGCAGCGCAGGGACTAGCGGGATTTCGTACGAGCAGTACTTC; CDR3 protein: CASSAGTSGISYEQYF
clone size: many; V gene: TRBV7-2; D gene: .; J gene: TRBJ2-2; CDR3 DNA: TGTGCCAGCAGCTTAGCGGGAGAAGTTGGCGGGGAGCTGTTTTTT; CDR3 protein: CASSLAGEVGGELFF
clone size: once; V gene: TRBV2; D gene: .; J gene: TRBJ2-2; CDR3 DNA: TGTGCCAGCAGTGAAACCCAACTACTGAACACCGGGGAGCTGTTTTTT; CDR3 protein: CASSETQLLNTGELFF
clone size: once; V gene: TRBV5-1; D gene: .; J gene: TRBJ2-7; CDR3 DNA: TGCGCCAGCAGCTTGGAGGGTGTGGAGCAGTACTTC; CDR3 protein: CASSLEGVEQYF
clone size: many; V gene: TRBV9; D gene: .; J gene: TRBJ2-7; CDR3 DNA: TGTGCCAGCAGCGGCGAATCCTACGAGCAGTACTTC; CDR3 protein: CASSGESYEQYF
clone size: .; V gene: TRBV12-3/TRBV12-4; D gene: .; J gene: TRBJ2-7; CDR3 DNA: TGTGCCAGCAGCCCGGGACATGTTGCCGAGCAGTACTTC; CDR3 protein: CASSPGHVAEQYF
clone size: .; V gene: TRBV29-1; D gene: .; J gene: TRBJ1-4; CDR3 DNA: TGCAGCGTTGAAGATTCGGGCGGGGGCAATGAAAAACTGTTTTTT; CDR3 protein: CSVEDSGGGNEKLFF
clone size: many; V gene: TRBV20-1; D gene: TRBD2; J gene: TRBJ2-1; CDR3 DNA: TGCAGTGCTAGGCCAGCGGGAGGGCCTGAGCAGTTCTTC; CDR3 protein: CSARPAGGPEQFF
clone size: few; V gene: TRBV27; D gene: TRBD2; J gene: TRBJ2-3; CDR3 DNA: TGTGCCAGCAGTCCGGCGGGGGGGAGGGATACGCAGTATTTT; CDR3 protein: CASSPAGGRDTQYF
clone size: many; V gene: TRBV28; D gene: .; J gene: TRBJ1-1; CDR3 DNA: TGTGCCAGCCAACCAAGGGGGTTCGACGCTGAAGCTTTCTTT; CDR3 protein: CASQPRGFDAEAFF
clone size: .; V gene: TRBV10-1; D gene: TRBD2; J gene: TRBJ2-7; CDR3 DNA: TGCGCCAGCACTAGCGGGGGGAGGTCCTACGAGCAGTACTTC; CDR3 protein: CASTSGGRSYEQYF
clone size: .; V gene: TRBV20-1; D gene: .; J gene: TRBJ1-6; CDR3 DNA: TGCAGTGTCCGAAGTGGACACTATAATTCACCCCTCCACTTT; CDR3 protein: CSVRSGHYNSPLHF
clone size: .; V gene: TRBV25-1; D gene: .; J gene: TRBJ1-3; CDR3 DNA: TGTGCCAGCAGTGAAATGGGAAATGGAAACACCATATATTTT; CDR3 protein: CASSEMGNGNTIYF
clone size: .; V gene: TRBV7-9; D gene: .; J gene: TRBJ1-2; CDR3 DNA: TGTGCCAGCAGCTTAGGACTAAGACGCGGCTACACCTTC; CDR3 protein: CASSLGLRRGYTF
clone size: once; V gene: TRBV6-2/TRBV6-3; D gene: .; J gene: TRBJ2-1; CDR3 DNA: TGTGCCAGCAGTTCCATACAGGGACAAGGCAATGAGCAGTTCTTC; CDR3 protein: CASSSIQGQGNEQFF
clone size: once; V gene: TRBV20-1; D gene: .; J gene: TRBJ2-7; CDR3 DNA: TGCAGTGCTAGATTGCAGGGGTTCGAGCAGTACTTC; CDR3 protein: CSARLQGFEQYF
clone size: many; V gene: TRBV5-1; D gene: .; J gene: TRBJ2-1; CDR3 DNA: TGCGCCAGCGGGGCCTTAGGGGGTAAAAGCAATGAGCAGTTCTTC; CDR3 protein: CASGALGGKSNEQFF
clone size: many; V gene: TRBV5-1; D gene: .; J gene: TRBJ2-3; CDR3 DNA: TGCGCCAGCAGCTCCGGGCGTCAGGGTCCGACAGATACGCAGTATTTT; CDR3 protein: CASSSGRQGPTDTQYF
clone size: .; V gene: TRBV7-8; D gene: .; J gene: TRBJ2-5; CDR3 DNA: TGTGCCAGCAGCTCGACCCCCGCTCCCCCTCCCAATGACCAGTACTTC; CDR3 protein: CASSSTPAPPPNDQYF
clone size: .; V gene: TRBV6-5; D gene: .; J gene: TRBJ2-7; CDR3 DNA: TGTGCCAGCACCTCCGTGGGGCCCCCCTACGAGCAGTACTTC; CDR3 protein: CASTSVGPPYEQYF
clone size: .; V gene: TRBV6-1; D gene: .; J gene: TRBJ1-1; CDR3 DNA: TGTGCCAGCAGTGTTGGGGGAGTCACTGAAGCTTTCTTT; CDR3 protein: CASSVGGVTEAFF
clone size: .; V gene: TRBV6-2/TRBV6-3; D gene: .; J gene: TRBJ1-5; CDR3 DNA: TGTGCCAGCAGCGATATAGAAATTGGGGAGCCCCAGCATTTT; CDR3 protein: CASSDIEIGEPQHF
clone size: once; V gene: TRBV19; D gene: TRBD1; J gene: TRBJ2-1; CDR3 DNA: TGTGCCAGTGCCCCGACAGGGTCGAATGAGCAGTTCTTC; CDR3 protein: CASAPTGSNEQFF
clone size: .; V gene: TRBV9; D gene: .; J gene: TRBJ1-1; CDR3 DNA: TGTGCCAGCAGCGGATCTACTAGCGAACTCCTTAACACTGAAGCTTTCTTT; CDR3 protein: CASSGSTSELLNTEAFF
clone size: .; V gene: TRBV24-1; D gene: .; J gene: TRBJ2-1; CDR3 DNA: TGTGCCACCAGTGGGCCGGGACAAAACTCGCGGGAGACCCAGTTCTTC; CDR3 protein: CATSGPGQNSRETQFF
clone size: .; V gene: TRBV7-9; D gene: .; J gene: TRBJ2-5; CDR3 DNA: TGTGCCAGCAGCTTAGGGAACAGGGGAGGAGAGACCCAGTACTTC; CDR3 protein: CASSLGNRGGETQYF
clone size: once; V gene: TRBV7-2; D gene: TRBD2; J gene: TRBJ2-5; CDR3 DNA: TGTGCCAGCAGCTTAGTGGCTAGCGGGAGGACGGGGACCCAGTACTTC; CDR3 protein: CASSLVASGRTGTQYF
clone size: once; V gene: TRBV20-1; D gene: .; J gene: TRBJ1-2; CDR3 DNA: TGCAGTGCCCCCTGGTGGCAGGGAGTTGGCGGCTACACCTTC; CDR3 protein: CSAPWWQGVGGYTF
clone size: many; V gene: TRBV11-1; D gene: .; J gene: TRBJ1-1; CDR3 DNA: TGTGCCAGCAGCTTAGTCTTGGGACGTGAAGCTTTCTTT; CDR3 protein: CASSLVLGREAFF
clone size: .; V gene: TRBV20-1; D gene: .; J gene: TRBJ2-7; CDR3 DNA: TGCAGTGCAGTTGTCGCAGGGTCTTCCTACGAGCAGTACTTC; CDR3 protein: CSAVVAGSSYEQYF
clone size: .; V gene: TRBV15; D gene: .; J gene: TRBJ1-5; CDR3 DNA: TGTGCCACCAGCAGAGCGAGAGGGGAAAATCAGCCCCAGCATTTT; CDR3 protein: CATSRARGENQPQHF
clone size: many; V gene: TRBV6-2/TRBV6-3; D gene: TRBD1; J gene: TRBJ2-3; CDR3 DNA: TGTGCCAGCAGTTGGGACAGTTCTAGCACAGATACGCAGTATTTT; CDR3 protein: CASSWDSSSTDTQYF
clone size: .; V gene: TRBV11-2; D gene: .; J gene: TRBJ1-2; CDR3 DNA: TGTGCCAGCAGCTTAGATATCGTCAGGTCGGGCTATGGCTACACCTTC; CDR3 protein: CASSLDIVRSGYGYTF
clone size: .; V gene: TRBV7-9; D gene: .; J gene: TRBJ2-4; CDR3 DNA: TGTGCCAGCAGCCGTTATGTTGGGACCCAAAACATTCAGTACTTC; CDR3 protein: CASSRYVGTQNIQYF
clone size: .; V gene: TRBV20-1; D gene: TRBD2; J gene: TRBJ2-5; CDR3 DNA: TGCAGTGCTAGGGATGGACTAGCGGACGGGACCCAGTACTTC; CDR3 protein: CSARDGLADGTQYF
clone size: .; V gene: TRBV24-1; D gene: .; J gene: TRBJ1-5; CDR3 DNA: TGTGCCACCAGTGATTTCGAGGGGCAGCCCCAGCATTTT; CDR3 protein: CATSDFEGQPQHF
clone size: .; V gene: TRBV7-8; D gene: .; J gene: TRBJ2-7; CDR3 DNA: TGTGCCAGCAGCTTATACAGAGCCGAGGGGTACTTC; CDR3 protein: CASSLYRAEGYF
clone size: .; V gene: TRBV15; D gene: .; J gene: TRBJ2-7; CDR3 DNA: TGTGCCACCAGCCCCTTGTGGGGCTTAGGGAGGGAGCAGTACTTC; CDR3 protein: CATSPLWGLGREQYF
clone size: many; V gene: TRBV4-1; D gene: TRBD1; J gene: TRBJ2-7; CDR3 DNA: TGCGCCAGCAGCCGACAGGGTACCTACGAGCAGTACTTC; CDR3 protein: CASSRQGTYEQYF
clone size: many; V gene: TRBV20-1; D gene: .; J gene: TRBJ1-1; CDR3 DNA: TGCAGTGCTGGGAAGACAGGGAACACTGAAGCTTTCTTT; CDR3 protein: CSAGKTGNTEAFF
clone size: .; V gene: TRBV20-1; D gene: .; J gene: TRBJ2-7; CDR3 DNA: TGCAGTGCTAGAATCGTGGGGGGCCGGTACGAGCAGTACTTC; CDR3 protein: CSARIVGGRYEQYF
clone size: many; V gene: TRBV20-1; D gene: .; J gene: TRBJ1-2; CDR3 DNA: TGCAGTGCTAACCCCCCGGGAACCATCTATGGCTACACCTTC; CDR3 protein: CSANPPGTIYGYTF
clone size: .; V gene: TRBV10-1; D gene: .; J gene: TRBJ1-2; CDR3 DNA: TGCGCCAGCAGCGGAGGGTCAGGTGGCTACACCTTC; CDR3 protein: CASSGGSGGYTF
clone size: .; V gene: TRBV15; D gene: .; J gene: TRBJ1-5; CDR3 DNA: TGTGCCACCAGCAGGGGCAGGGTCGATCAGCCCCAGCATTTT; CDR3 protein: CATSRGRVDQPQHF
clone size: few; V gene: TRBV2; D gene: .; J gene: TRBJ1-2; CDR3 DNA: TGTGCCAGCTCCCTAAACCCGTGGACGGGCTATGGCTACACCTTC; CDR3 protein: CASSLNPWTGYGYTF
clone size: many; V gene: TRBV24-1; D gene: .; J gene: TRBJ2-1; CDR3 DNA: TGTGCCACCACCCAGGGTGGTGAGCAGTTCTTC; CDR3 protein: CATTQGGEQFF
clone size: .; V gene: TRBV5-1; D gene: .; J gene: TRBJ2-3; CDR3 DNA: TGCGCCAGCAGCATAGGGAGCGGCACAGATACGCAGTATTTT; CDR3 protein: CASSIGSGTDTQYF